The sequence of this TCR beta chain was determined in a study of metastatic and nonmetastatic thyroid tumors. This clone was counted ten times or more. The authors' processing: CDR3 differences across clinicopathological groups were used to build a distant-metastasis classifier for papillary thyroid cancer. MiXCR re-clonotyped the PCR reads for TCRdb. The V and J calls were determined by TCRdb, not by the authors. The data show under 55,000 clones, more than 15% seen once. Thyroid surgery took place with no prior treatment in any patient. Germline V gene lookup returns CDR1 LGHDT and CDR2 YNNKEL (reference sequence). The V and J ends lost 5 bases and 0 bases, in that order; junction bases with no gene match: 6. The CDR3 has 16 amino acids.

V and J are TRBV3-1 and TRBJ2-1, with 8 nucleotides matching TRBD2. The TCR comes from a female donor with papillary thyroid cancer or a benign thyroid nodule (not recorded which). Some clones in this sample may be carry-over from other donors' samples. Specimen: blood. The CDR3 region has the DNA TGTGCCAGCAGCTCTTGGACTAGCTTCTCCTACAATGAGCAGTTCTTC. The encoded protein is CASSSWTSFSYNEQFF.